These 6 T cell receptor beta chains were all obtained from the same sample, sequenced in a study of T cells in Graves' hyperthyroidism and ophthalmopathy (dated 2019 in TCRdb). Library prep was done by multiplex PCR. Sequencing was performed on an Illumina HiSeq 2000. The TCR beta CDR3 regions were amplified from RNA transcripts. For the first round of RT-PCR on the TCR CDR3, the HTBI primer set was used together with the Qiagen OneStep RT-PCR kit. In TCRdb, the public reads were trimmed at Q25 with fastp and aligned with MiXCR, with productive beta chains retained. CDR3 protein sequences are deduplicated, and each keeps its most common genes and DNA. The sample includes around 760,000 distinct CDR3 sequences, with roughly a third observed a single time. Jointly, the top ten make up 31% of the sample. Source material: blood. These TCRs come from a middle-aged woman with Graves' hyperthyroidism.

There are a few counts of this clonotype. This chain links TRBV7-2 with TRBJ2-5; 9 bases are shared with TRBD2. Germline trimming cut 2 bases from V and 2 bases from J; bases unmatched to any gene: 9. Per the germline V gene, CDR1 is SGHTA and CDR2 is FQGNSA. The CDR3 covers 17 residues. CDR3 nucleotides: TGTGCCAGCAGCTTATGGCCGTTAGCGGGGGTACAAGAGACCCAGTACTTC. It translates to CASSLWPLAGVQETQYF.

On this clonotype itself: Since a much larger clone is just one base distant, this may be a read error. The chain uses TRBV7-6 and TRBJ2-5; 8 nucleotides agree with TRBD1. The germline V gene encodes CDR1 SGHVS and CDR2 FNYEAQ. V shed 4 bases, J shed 5 bases, and the junction held 6 bases outside the gene matches. The CDR3 runs to 14 residues. The CDR3 protein is CASSSAGGGETQYF. CDR3 coding DNA: TGTGCCAGCAGCTCAGCAGGGGGCGGGGAGACCCAGTACTTC.

The chain uses TRBV7-8 and TRBJ2-5; no clear D gene. The CDR3 totals 11 residues. V dropped 7 bases and J dropped 4 bases, with 7 bases sitting between them. The germline gives CDR1 SGHVS, CDR2 FQNEAQ. The CDR3, as DNA: TGTGCCAGCAACTTCCCAGAGACCCAGTACTTC. Protein: CASNFPETQYF.

The table lists this clonotype with many counts. This chain connects TRBV29-1 to TRBJ2-6; no definite D call. Germline V gene data show CDR1 as SQVTM and CDR2 as ANQGSEA. Trimming left V 3 bases short and J 2 bases short, with 14 bases between. This CDR3 is built from 16 residues. CDR3 loop: CSVESPEWAGANVLTF. CDR3 DNA: TGCAGCGTTGAGTCCCCCGAGTGGGCTGGGGCCAACGTCCTGACTTTC. Full variable domain (rest looked up from reference TRBV29-1 and TRBJ2-6): SAVISQKPSRDICQRGTSLTIQCQVDSQVTMMFWYRQQPGQSLTLIATANQGSEATYESGFVIDKFPISRPNLTFSTLTVSNMSPEDSSIYLCSVESPEWAGANVLTFGAGSRLTVL.

In DNA form, the CDR3 reads TGCAGCGTTGATGGCACCAGCGGGAGCTCCTACGAGCAGTACTTC. It is translated as CSVDGTSGSSYEQYF. This chain joins TRBV29-1 and TRBJ2-7; 8 bases are a match to TRBD2. CDR1 is SQVTM, CDR2 ANQGSEA, per germline. The CDR3 covers 15 residues. With 3 bases clipped from V and 0 bases from J, the junction kept 7 bases outside the gene matches.

This clonotype was seen repeatedly, ten times or more. The chain combines TRBV7-2 with TRBJ1-1; D gene uncertain. V lost 6 bases and J lost 0, with 5 bases in between. The germline gives CDR1 SGHTA, CDR2 FQGNSA. This CDR3 spans 12 amino acids. The CDR3 sequence is CASRFMNTEAFF. In DNA, the CDR3 is TGTGCCAGCAGATTCATGAACACTGAAGCTTTCTTT.